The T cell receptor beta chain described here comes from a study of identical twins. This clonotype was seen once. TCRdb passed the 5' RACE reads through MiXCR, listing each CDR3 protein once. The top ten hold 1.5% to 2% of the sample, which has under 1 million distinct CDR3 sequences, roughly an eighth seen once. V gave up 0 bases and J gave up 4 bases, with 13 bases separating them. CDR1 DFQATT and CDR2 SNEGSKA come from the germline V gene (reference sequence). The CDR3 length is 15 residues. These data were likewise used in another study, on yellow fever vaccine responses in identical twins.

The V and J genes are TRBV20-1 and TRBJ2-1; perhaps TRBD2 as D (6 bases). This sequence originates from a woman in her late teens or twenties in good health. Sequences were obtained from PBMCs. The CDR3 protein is CSAREGRRRYNEQFF. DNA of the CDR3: TGCAGTGCTAGAGAGGGGAGGCGCAGGTACAATGAGCAGTTCTTC.